This T cell receptor beta chain was found in a study of T-cell memory formation after mild COVID-19. Study findings and constraints: Contracting CD4+ clones were located mainly in CM and EM, and CD8+ clones in EMRA.

V lost 2 bases and J lost 6, with 10 bases in between. Germline CDR1 and CDR2: MNHNY and SVGAGI (reference sequence). This CDR3 comprises 13 residues. MiXCR, applied by TCRdb to the 5' RACE reads, yields one record per CDR3 protein. The sample has 65,000 to 95,000 distinct CDR3 sequences, about 13% seen once. In the case of this clonotype: Its antigen is as yet unknown.

Sequenced input: PBMCs or a T cell subset sorted from them (not recorded which). V and J are TRBV6-6 and TRBJ1-1; D is uncertain. The clonotype comes from a man aged 18 to 29 who had mild COVID-19 (a few samples of this study predate the infection). Cell type and time point are not known. This chain's CDR3 is CASSYVGLAEAFF. CDR3 nucleotides: TGTGCCAGCAGTTACGTCGGGCTTGCTGAAGCTTTCTTT.